This TCR beta chain derives from a study of T cell repertoires in cytomegalovirus infection. Looking at the study overall: Public TCR beta signatures provided an indication of both CMV infection and a matching HLA type. Broader study findings: Summed frequency of shared TCR beta families picked out CMV carriers who also had the relevant HLA. HLA-C-restricted TCR beta clonotypes specific for CMV led the ex vivo response.

Details on this clonotype: The antigen is unknown.

MiXCR, applied by TCRdb to the reads, yields one record per CDR3 protein. Here the sample spans roughly 500,000 distinct CDR3 sequences, about 11% being singletons. The sample was PBMCs. The sequence was obtained from a human donor in good health (CMV status not recorded). Some clones in this sample may be carry-over from other donors' samples.

DNA of the CDR3: TGCAGCTTTCCGTTAGGGGGAGAAGCTAACTATGGCTACACCTTC. This codes for CSFPLGGEANYGYTF. The V and J genes are TRBV20-1 and TRBJ1-2; the D gene is possibly TRBD1 (6 bases). Germline CDR1 and CDR2: DFQATT and SNEGSKA (reference sequence). This CDR3 region has 15 residues.